This paragraph reports one T cell receptor beta chain. This clone has only a few counts. The antigen this receptor binds is unknown. No much larger clone is present one base from it, and per-base qualities are unavailable. The germline V gene encodes CDR1 SGHNT and CDR2 YYREEE (reference sequence). V gives up 4 bases and J gives up 2 bases, and the segment between their germline ends measures 19 bases. CDR3 length: 18 amino acids, cysteine to phenylalanine. The CDR3 DNA has 54 bases and is translated from base 1. These data belong to a study of cytomegalovirus exposure and HLA in healthy donors listed by TCRdb under 2017. A note on the overall study: An earlier analysis of several hundred of the donors reported about 250 Gb of sequence data and around 110 million unique TCR beta sequences from approximately 180 million T cells. An early release that covered some 630 HLA-typed donors contained approximately 300 gigabases of sequencing data and tens of millions of unique TCR sequences. The genetic ancestry cluster associated with self-reported Caucasian donors included approximately 85% of the approximately 430 genotyped donors. The study aimed to test whether cataloging public T cell receptors could reveal signatures of past pathogen exposure. The T cell repertoires of 670 or so subjects were profiled by immunosequencing and related to cytomegalovirus serostatus. Besides the first cohort of 550 to 750 subjects, a separate validation cohort made up of around 120 different subjects was used. High-throughput TCR immunosequencing, statistical association of individual TCRs with disease status, and machine learning were combined to predict cytomegalovirus infection status. A later analysis re-examined previously published TCR beta repertoires from more than 650 donors and added high-resolution HLA genotyping to investigate patterns of TCR occurrence. In the later analysis, no new phenotypic data were used to find candidate immune exposures; instead, reliance was placed on TCR beta sequences and their occurrence across donors. To decide whether each TCR beta V gene segment behaved as functional or pseudogenic, an earlier analysis of some 580 of the donors relied on high-throughput TCR beta sequencing. Donor age, sex, ethnicity and CMV serostatus were compiled alongside the repertoire data. A later genetic analysis used genome-wide SNP genotypes for about 60% of the roughly 700 donors, treating that subset as a discovery cohort. Every repertoire in the discovery cohort had been generated on one and the same sequencing platform. HLA typing covered class I and class II loci at four-digit resolution. The number of donors typed differed by locus, with about 629-640 for A, B, C, DRB1 and DQB1, around 520 for DQA1, approximately 580 for DPA1, and approximately 470 for DPB1. About five DR-DQ haplotypes were treated as single units for association and clustering because of strong linkage in the cohort. On average, roughly 200,000 unique TCR beta nucleotide sequences were sequenced per donor among 398 genotyped donors of the cohort, with 15% to 20% of those sequences being non-productive. The paper's findings and limits, for the study overall: Because some donors lacked HLA typing at each locus, the association tests relied only on the typed subset. Only TCR beta chains were sequenced in this cohort, and the absence of alpha or paired-chain data limited detectable features. While some public TCRs were present in many individuals, most TCR sequences turned up only very rarely across donors. Fewer than 20 rarely observed V segments, including chromosome 9 orphons, were excluded from the earlier analysis of several hundred of the donors because counts were too low. Assigning TCR associations to individual alleles was difficult when HLA alleles, especially DR and DQ, strongly co-occurred. Compared with the roughly 600-donor mean, donors in an Asian-associated ancestry cluster had fewer N-insertions in productive TCRs, according to a later genetic analysis. Cytomegalovirus status was reported to be diagnosed by the classifier with high specificity and sensitivity in both the original and validation cohorts. The authors suggested that the approach could potentially be generalized to other disease states and immunological phenotypes. In an earlier analysis of approximately 600 of the donors, most TCR beta V segments were observed in productive rearrangements about 87% or about 30% of the time, broadly matching IMGT annotations. In a later analysis, over 15,000 TCR beta sequences were associated with specific HLA alleles at a false discovery rate of 0.05. In a later analysis, TCR association rates were found to vary across HLA loci, with the most associated TCRs seen for DRB1 alleles and the fewest for HLA-C alleles. A further reported finding was that TCR beta sequences accurately predicted the HLA-A and HLA-B alleles for most subjects in the first cohort. The presence/absence analyses assumed that sequencing depth was roughly uniform across donors, and that assumption may not be true. A later analysis found that HLA-associated TCR beta chains were more clonally expanded and had lower generation probabilities than equally common non-associated chains. A later analysis reported that several top co-occurrence clusters appeared linked to parvovirus B19, influenza, CMV and Epstein-Barr virus. Linkage disequilibrium might explain the correlated functional status among segregating V segments, but an unknown experimental factor could not be excluded. Immune exposure information for the cohort was limited to CMV serostatus. The sequencing pipeline was judged likely to have produced a cluster of highly shared sequence variants as a technical artifact. An association between a missense DCLRE1C variant and V-gene and J-gene trimming of TCR beta chains was found in a later genetic analysis and replicated in an independent cohort. The 87-base-pair reads could not distinguish some IMGT-functional V segments, including TRBV6-2 and TRBV6-3, so those segments were excluded. A few of the identified cytomegalovirus-associated TCR beta chains were confirmed in vitro to be specific for cytomegalovirus antigens. A total of fewer than 200 TCR beta chains were listed by the study as associated with cytomegalovirus. According to a later analysis, most CMV-associated TCR beta chains appeared to be HLA-restricted, and the HLA associations seemed to be driven largely by CMV exposure.

The method behind the library was the immunoSEQ multiplex PCR assay. For the multiplex PCR, a mixture combining 60 forward primers for TCR Vbeta segments and 13 reverse primers for TCR Jbeta segments was used. The CDR3 region of rearranged TCR beta genes was amplified from genomic DNA by a multiplex PCR assay. On the Illumina HiSeq System, the amplified TCR beta libraries were sequenced as 87-base-pair reads. The source study handled its data this way. Across the 700 or so repertoires, a later analysis counted approximately 75 million unique TCR beta chains, 8.5 million to 12 million of which were shared by at least two donors. Raw reads were error-corrected and collapsed into unique sequences with a nearest-neighbor algorithm that merged closely related sequences to remove PCR and sequencing errors. CDR3 sequences were aligned to IMGT reference sequences to assign V, D and J gene segments. Each retained sequence needed at least a six-nucleotide match to both a V gene segment and a J gene segment. A rearrangement counted as productive if the CDR3 had no stop codons and remained in frame with V and J, and every other rearrangement counted as non-productive. CDR3 was defined according to IMGT convention as the region running from the second conserved V-encoded cysteine to the conserved J-encoded phenylalanine. Sequences without an unambiguous match to a single V gene segment were excluded from the earlier analysis of about 600 of the donors. An earlier analysis of about 600 of the donors called V segments functional above 56.7% productive rearrangements and segregating when the between-donor standard deviation exceeded 5%. To diagnose cytomegalovirus status from the catalog of TCR beta chain sequences, a statistical classification framework was built. A later analysis assigned V and J genes by comparing TCR nucleotide sequences with IMGT/GENE-DB human TR gene sequences. In a later analysis, CDR3 sequences and most-parsimonious VDJ recombination scenarios were assigned using the TCRdist pipeline. In a later analysis, every TCR beta chain was defined by the combination of its CDR3 amino acid sequence and its V-gene family, and reads without a unique V-gene family were dropped. In a later analysis, fewer than 650 highly shared, low-generation-probability nucleotide sequences were removed to address suspected cross-contamination and a sequencing artifact. A later analysis calculated a clonal expansion index for each public chain from normalized within-repertoire ranks of inferred template counts. Generation probabilities in a later analysis came from a VDJ recombination model fitted to out-of-frame rearrangements, and those results were checked against IGoR. In a later analysis, TCR-TCR, TCR-HLA and TCR-CMV co-occurrence was scored with hypergeometric tests, and a repertoire-size bias correction was applied to TCR pairs. To estimate false discovery rates, a later analysis permuted the HLA or CMV assignments 20 times. In a later analysis, co-occurring TCRs were grouped using DBSCAN, and TCRdist sequence similarity was added for clustering within HLA-allele-positive subsets. Repertoires with fewer than 30,000 or more than 120,000 public chains were left out of co-occurrence clustering, as were five repertoires with anomalous nucleotide sharing. As stored in TCRdb, this immuneACCESS dataset retains in-frame rearrangements with V and J assigned. A fraction of the clones does not appear; measured against another copy, unresolved V genes explain less than half of the discrepancy, and the remainder lacks a known reason. That table gives V, J and clone size, and the DNA gave D and trimming. This sample is represented by some 170,000 clones; roughly 70% of them were singletons. Of the sample, 2.5% to 3% is held by the ten largest clones.

The cohort was made up of 666 healthy bone marrow donors. Cohort members were all nominally healthy when sampled, although unrecorded immune exposures were likely present. The donor was CMV seronegative and was included in the group of several hundred seronegative cohort members. A peripheral blood sample was collected from each donor, and TCR beta sequencing was performed on peripheral blood mononuclear cells. The Qiagen DNeasy Blood Extraction Kit was used to extract genomic DNA from the blood cell samples. Recombination connected TRBV5-4 to TRBJ2-6, with TRBD1 as a weak D call on 6 bases. The sample was PBMCs. The sequence came from a woman in her thirties in good health and CMV-seronegative. The CDR3 corresponds to CASSPDSLRYPGANVLTF. The nucleotides read TGTGCCAGCAGCCCGGACAGTTTACGGTACCCTGGGGCCAACGTCCTGACTTTC.